Listed here are 30 T cell receptor beta chains from one sample, sequenced in a study of shared clonotypes between healthy human individuals. Assay used: immunoSEQ multiplex PCR; TCRdb lists only in-frame clones, some missing. The sample records 300,000 to 400,000 clones, less than 85% being singletons. Sequences were obtained from memory CD4+ T cells sorted from blood. Subset meaning: CD45RA-negative fraction. Receptors were obtained from a man between 25 and 39 years old in good health.

The gene calls are TRBV5-4 and TRBJ2-5, with D perhaps matching TRBD1 (6 bases). Trimming pared 2 bases from V and 5 bases from J, leaving 13 bases between. This CDR3 region has 14 residues. Germline V gene data show CDR1 as SGHNT and CDR2 as YYREEE (reference sequence). CDR3 sequence (DNA): TGTGCCAGCAGCTTACGACAGGAACAGGAGACCCAGTACTTC. It is translated as CASSLRQEQETQYF.

About this clone itself: At one end the junction does not follow the germline gene, possibly because of a read error. V usage is TRBV10-1 and J usage is TRBJ1-1, with 8 bases identical to TRBD1. Germline V gene lookup returns CDR1 WNHNN and CDR2 SYGVQD (reference sequence). This CDR3 comprises 13 residues. The CDR3 DNA follows: TGCGCCAGCAATGAGAGGACAGGGAAGAAGGCTTTCTTT. It yields the protein CASNERTGKKAFF.

Concerning this clone: A much larger clone lies one base from this, so it may be a read error. V usage is TRBV18 and J usage is TRBJ1-2; D uncertain. The CDR3 is 14 amino acids. Germline values: CDR1 KGHSH, CDR2 LQKENI. CDR3 bases: TGTGCCAGCTCACCCTCGACCGCTTGGTATGGCAACACCTTC. Translating it yields CASSPSTAWYGNTF.

The chain employs TRBV2 and TRBJ2-1; D not resolved. The CDR3 consists of 13 residues. The V gene lost 7 bases and the J gene lost 8 bases, with 15 bases spanning the gap. CDR1 SNHLY and CDR2 FYNNEI come from the germline V gene. The CDR3 DNA reads TGTGCCAGCAATATAGGGCCCCCGGATGAGCAGTTCTTC. This sequence encodes CASNIGPPDEQFF.

On this clone: One end of the junction is discordant with germline, which a read error may explain. The CDR3, as DNA: TGCGCCAACAGCCGAGCGTCCCGGGACGGGAGCTCCTACGAGCAGTACTTC. This sequence encodes CANSRASRDGSSYEQYF. The rearrangement links TRBV5-1 to TRBJ2-7, with D perhaps TRBD2 (6 bases). The CDR3 is 17 residues long. Germline V gene sequence: CDR1 SGHRS, CDR2 YFSETQ. Full variable domain (outside the CDR3, taken from reference TRBV5-1 and TRBJ2-7): KAGVTQTPRYLIKTRGQQVTLSCSPISGHRSVSWYQQTPGQGLQFLFEYFSETQRNKGNFPGRFSGRQFSNSRSEMNVSTLELGDSALYLCANSRASRDGSSYEQYFGPGTRLTVT.

This clone has a single count. V is TRBV7-6 and J is TRBJ2-3, with 7 positions matching TRBD1. Germline CDR1 SGHVS, CDR2 FNYEAQ. The CDR3 runs to 15 residues. J gave up 6 bases and V 1 base, and 7 bases lay outside the gene matches. The CDR3 here is CASSLVTGVWDTQYF. Here the CDR3 DNA reads TGTGCCAGCAGCTTAGTAACAGGGGTTTGGGATACGCAGTATTTT.

CDR3 sequence reads: CASSPSGMRGEQYF. The CDR3 DNA sequence: TGTGCCAGCAGCCCTAGCGGGATGAGGGGTGAGCAGTACTTC. The chain is built from TRBV7-8 and TRBJ2-7, with 9 bases fitting TRBD2. The CDR3 runs 14 residues. Germline-derived CDR1 and CDR2 are SGHVS and FQNEAQ. The trim removed 5 bases at V and 7 bases at J, leaving 9 bases unmatched.

The chain has TRBV6-5 and TRBJ2-5; TRBD2 agrees at 10 bases. The V and J ends lost 6 bases and 7 bases, in that order; junction bases with no gene match: 11. This CDR3 has 15 amino acids. From germline, CDR1 is MNHEY and CDR2 SVGAGI. In nucleotides, the CDR3 is TGTGCCAGCAGCCTTAGGACTAGCGGTGGGATGACCCAGTACTTC. Translating it yields CASSLRTSGGMTQYF.

This chain links TRBV1 with TRBJ2-3; the D segment call TRBD2 is taken from the table without a DNA check. TRBV1 is flagged as a pseudogene. There are 16 residues in the CDR3. As DNA, the CDR3 is TGCACCAGCAGCCAAGTCGGTGCACGGGGCACAGATACGCAGTATTTT. It yields the protein CTSSQVGARGTDTQYF.

V is TRBV18 and J is TRBJ2-7; 10 nucleotides align to TRBD1. V trimming: 4 bases; J trimming: 5 bases; junction bases outside the gene matches: 5. Per germline, CDR1 KGHSH and CDR2 LQKENI. The CDR3 runs to 14 residues. Here the CDR3 reads CASSRRGQGNEQYF. CDR3 coding DNA: TGTGCCAGCTCACGCCGGGGACAGGGGAACGAGCAGTACTTC.

The rearrangement links TRBV5-1 to TRBJ2-3; the D gene is possibly TRBD1 (6 bases). V was shortened by 4 bases and J by 2 bases, with 14 bases between the two germline ends. The germline V gene has CDR1 SGHRS and CDR2 YFSETQ. The CDR3 totals 15 residues. CDR3 bases: TGCGCCAGCAGCCTACAGGACAGAATCACAGATACGCAGTATTTT. Protein sequence: CASSLQDRITDTQYF.

Comments on this clone: The conserved phenylalanine or tryptophan normally closing the CDR3 is absent here, so this likely arose from a read error. This chain connects TRBV7-6 to TRBJ2-7, with a tentative D call TRBD1 (6 bases). The CDR3 has 16 residues. CDR1 is SGHVS and CDR2 is FNYEAQ in the germline V gene. Trimming shortened V by 4 bases and J by 7 bases, and 23 bases separated the two germline ends. DNA for the CDR3: TGTGCCAGCAGCTCGCACAGGGTTAGGAATCTTAAGGAGCAGTACCTC. It is translated as CASSSHRVRNLKEQYL.

This chain links TRBV30 with TRBJ1-4, with D perhaps TRBD1 (6 bases). The ends were cut back, 3 bases at V and 4 bases at J, with 12 bases in the middle. Germline CDR1 reads GTSNPN; CDR2 reads SVGIG (reference sequence). CDR3 length: 14 amino acids. The DNA for the CDR3 is TGTGCCTGGAGCTCAGAGGGGGTTAATGAAAAACTGTTTTTT. This sequence encodes CAWSSEGVNEKLFF.

This clone was detected only a few times. The V and J genes are TRBV6-5 and TRBJ1-4, with TRBD1 matching over 9 bases. Trimming cost V 4 bases and J 4 bases; bases outside gene matches: 4. The CDR3 has 15 residues. Germline lookup yields CDR1 MNHEY and CDR2 SVGAGI. CDR3 nucleotide sequence: TGTGCCAGCAGTTCCCCGACAGGGGGTAATGAAAAACTGTTTTTT. Translation: CASSSPTGGNEKLFF.

The rearrangement joins TRBV21-1 to TRBJ2-7. TRBV21-1 is deemed a pseudogene. The CDR3 length is 11 residues. As DNA, the CDR3 is TGTGCCAGCAGCAAAGGGGACGAGCAGTACTTC. As protein: CASSKGDEQYF.

This clone has only one observation. The chain links TRBV19 to TRBJ1-3; D is perhaps TRBD1 (6 bases). Germline CDR1 LNHDA, CDR2 SQIVND (reference sequence). CDR3 length equals 16 residues. Trimming stripped 3 bases from V and 5 bases from J, with 17 bases between. CDR3 nucleotides: TGTGCCAGTAGTATGGTAGCAGGGGAAAGACGAAACACCATATATTTT. Translated, it gives CASSMVAGERRNTIYF.

The J gene is TRBJ2-1, the V gene TRBV18, with unresolved D. Per the germline V gene, CDR1 is KGHSH and CDR2 is LQKENI. Trimming took off 0 bases at V and 4 bases at J, with 4 bases between the two ends. CDR3 length: 13 amino acids. The CDR3 coding sequence is TGTGCCAGCTCACCACCCTTTTACAATGAGCAGTTCTTC. Protein: CASSPPFYNEQFF.

This sequence joins TRBV12-5 and TRBJ1-2; tentatively, D is TRBD1 (5 bases). The CDR3 runs to 13 residues. V was trimmed by 4 bases and J by 7 bases, leaving 13 bases between them. Looked up from germline, CDR1 is LGHNT and CDR2 is FRNRAP. Written as DNA, the CDR3 is TGTGCTAGTGGTTCGGGGGTTGGCTTTGGCTACACCTTC. Translation gives CASGSGVGFGYTF.

The chain carries TRBV9 and TRBJ2-2; the D is unclear. The CDR3 has 13 residues. Germline assignment: CDR1 SGDLS and CDR2 YYNGEE. The V end lost 2 bases, the J end lost 11 bases, and 13 bases lay between the germline ends. The CDR3 here is CASSVDTKGELFF. CDR3 sequence (DNA): TGTGCCAGCAGCGTCGACACCAAGGGAGAGCTGTTTTTT.

Regarding this clone: The DNA is left out, because the CDR3 cannot be placed on it with certainty; the CDR3 is given as TCRdb lists it. The V call is TRBV6-1, the J call TRBJ1-1. Termini included, the CDR3 measures 15 amino acids. Germline V gene sequence: CDR1 MNHNS, CDR2 SASEGT. CDR3 residues: CASSEAFGAGTQAFF.

In nucleotides, the CDR3 is TGTGCCAGCAGTTCCCCTACAGGGTTGGCAGATACGCAGTATTTT. Residues: CASSSPTGLADTQYF. This chain connects TRBV28 to TRBJ2-3; D might be TRBD1 (6 bases). Germline-derived CDR1 and CDR2 are MDHEN and SYDVKM. The CDR3 consists of 15 residues. Trimming stripped 4 bases from V and 4 bases from J, with 15 bases between.

The chain joins TRBV6-5 to TRBJ2-4, with unresolved D. The CDR3 spans 13 residues. The germline CDR1 and CDR2 sequences are MNHEY and SVGAGI. The V and J ends lost 5 bases and 3 bases respectively, with 8 bases between them. Written as DNA, the CDR3 is TGTGCCAGCAGTGGAGTCAGCAAAAACATTCAGTACTTC. Protein sequence: CASSGVSKNIQYF.

The V gene is TRBV5-5, the J gene TRBJ1-4; TRBD1 might be the D (5 bases). V lost 2 bases to trimming and J lost 3 bases, with 11 bases between them. This CDR3 is 15 amino acids long. Germline values: CDR1 SGHKS, CDR2 YYEKEE (reference sequence). CDR3 bases: TGTGCCAGCAGCTTCACGGGGCAGGCTAATGAAAAACTGTTTTTT. Translation gives CASSFTGQANEKLFF.

This chain connects TRBV7-2 to TRBJ2-3; D may be TRBD2 (6 bases). V lost 3 bases, J lost 2 bases, and 15 bases lay in between. The CDR3 loop spans 16 amino acids. Germline V lookup: CDR1 SGHTA, CDR2 FQGNSA. In DNA, the CDR3 is TGTGCCAGCAGCTTGGGGATTAGCGGAAACACAGATACGCAGTATTTT. It specifies CASSLGISGNTDTQYF.

The rearrangement joins TRBV7-9 to TRBJ2-2; D may correspond to TRBD1 or TRBD2 (5 bases each). V was cut by 5 bases and J by 7 bases, with 20 bases left in between. Germline V gene sequence: CDR1 SEHNR, CDR2 FQNEAQ (reference sequence). The length of the CDR3 is 16 residues. The CDR3 region is CASSPVPPLRGGELFF. In nucleotides, the CDR3 is TGTGCCAGCAGCCCGGTGCCGCCTCTGAGGGGCGGGGAGCTGTTTTTT.

A few counts support this clone. The chain uses TRBV29-1 and TRBJ1-1, with D hard to call. In germline, CDR1 is SQVTM, CDR2 ANQGSEA. V shed 4 bases and J shed 2 bases, with 8 bases lying between them. This CDR3 comprises 12 residues. CDR3 in DNA: TGCAGCGTTGGATGGGATAACACTGAAGCTTTCTTT. Residues: CSVGWDNTEAFF.

The chain joins TRBV2 to TRBJ1-5, with 8 bases aligning to TRBD1. The CDR3 consists of 15 residues. Germline CDR1 SNHLY, CDR2 FYNNEI. V shed 6 bases, J shed 2 bases, and the junction held 6 bases outside the gene matches. CDR3 nucleotide sequence: TGTGCCAGCAGCGTAGGACAGGGCCGCAATCAGCCCCAGCATTTT. Its translation is CASSVGQGRNQPQHF. The whole variable domain, remainder taken from reference TRBV2 and TRBJ1-5, is EPEVTQTPSHQVTQMGQEVILRCVPISNHLYFYWYRQILGQKVEFLVSFYNNEISEKSEIFDDQFSVERPDGSNFTLKIRSTKLEDSAMYFCASSVGQGRNQPQHFGDGTRLSIL.

CDR3 DNA sequence: TGCGCCAGCAGCTTGGCGGGCAGGGGGATCACAGATACGCAGTATTTT. Encoded protein: CASSLAGRGITDTQYF. This chain uses TRBV5-1 with TRBJ2-3; 7 nucleotides align to TRBD1. Trimming at V came to 0 bases and at J to 2 bases, leaving 6 bases not matched to a gene. CDR1 and CDR2 (germline): SGHRS, YFSETQ. CDR3 length: 16 amino acids. The full variable domain, rest sourced from reference TRBV5-1 and TRBJ2-3, is KAGVTQTPRYLIKTRGQQVTLSCSPISGHRSVSWYQQTPGQGLQFLFEYFSETQRNKGNFPGRFSGRQFSNSRSEMNVSTLELGDSALYLCASSLAGRGITDTQYFGPGTRLTVL.

This clone was recorded a few times. The chain recombines TRBV5-8 with TRBJ2-3; TRBD2 agrees at 11 bases. The CDR3 loop spans 16 amino acids. From germline, CDR1 is SGHTS and CDR2 YDEGEE. The ends lost 4 bases at V and 6 bases at J; junction bases unmatched: 10. The DNA of the CDR3 is TGTGCCAGCAGCATAAAACTAGCGGGAGCGACCGATACGCAGTATTTT. It translates to CASSIKLAGATDTQYF.

The CDR3 spells CASSTRLATNNEQFF. The CDR3 DNA sequence: TGTGCCAGCAGCACACGACTAGCGACAAACAATGAGCAGTTCTTC. The chain combines TRBV7-2 with TRBJ2-1, with 8 bases that match TRBD2. CDR3 size: 15 residues. Germline assignment: CDR1 SGHTA and CDR2 FQGNSA. Trimming at V came to 5 bases and at J to 5 bases, leaving 8 bases not matched to a gene.